This is a list of T cell receptor beta chains from one sample in a study of blood T cell repertoires in COVID-19. Sequencing was performed with immunoSEQ multiplex PCR; in TCRdb, only in-frame clones are kept and a portion is missing. Among tens of thousands of clones listed, around nine tenths were seen once. Source material: peripheral blood. Receptor source: a woman in her 70s with active COVID-19. Each CDR3 is given with its conserved first and last residue. A D gene is named only where the DNA matches it firmly. Where a row states a size, it is once, few, many or the class of an expanded clone; other rows omit it.

>TRBV7-9|-|-|TRBJ2-3
CASSLGLVSDTQYF
TGTGCCAGCAGCTTAGGGCTCGTCTCCGATACGCAGTATTTT
>TRBV20-1|-|-|TRBJ2-7
CSAFHRDEQYF
TGCAGTGCTTTTCATCGCGACGAGCAGTACTTC
>TRBV28|-|once|TRBJ2-7
CASSLNPPPMSYEQYF
TGTGCCAGCAGTTTAAACCCCCCACCAATGAGCTACGAGCAGTACTTC
>TRBV11-2|TRBD2|-|TRBJ2-7
CASRLGTSGTYEQYF
TGTGCCAGCAGGCTCGGGACTAGCGGGACATACGAGCAGTACTTC
>TRBV4-1|-|-|TRBJ1-1
CASSQDPGQRAFF
TGCGCCAGCAGCCAAGATCCGGGTCAGCGGGCTTTCTTT
>TRBV28|-|-|TRBJ1-5
CASSFNQGFGNQPQHF
TGTGCCAGCAGTTTTAACCAGGGCTTCGGCAATCAGCCCCAGCATTTT
>TRBV19|-|-|TRBJ2-1
CASSIPRRGRAYNEQFF
TGTGCCAGTAGTATCCCACGGAGGGGTAGGGCCTACAATGAGCAGTTCTTC
>TRBV7-2|-|once|TRBJ1-5
CASSPDFGGPQHF
TGTGCCAGCAGCCCCGACTTCGGAGGGCCCCAGCATTTT
>TRBV19|-|-|TRBJ1-4
CASSIHPRGREKLFF
TGTGCCAGTAGTATACACCCCAGGGGACGTGAAAAACTGTTTTTT
>TRBV27|TRBD2|-|TRBJ2-7
CASSLAGGPYEQYF
TGTGCCAGCAGTCTAGCGGGCGGACCCTACGAGCAGTACTTC
>TRBV20-1|-|once|TRBJ2-2
CSASSRQAFGELFF
TGCAGTGCTAGTTCGAGACAGGCGTTCGGGGAGCTGTTTTTT
>TRBV9|TRBD1|-|TRBJ2-7
CASNLEGATYEQYF
TGTGCCAGCAACTTAGAGGGGGCTACCTACGAGCAGTACTTC
>TRBV28|TRBD2|-|TRBJ2-1
CASLPASGKGDEQFF
TGTGCCAGCCTCCCCGCTAGCGGGAAAGGTGATGAGCAGTTCTTC
>TRBV9|TRBD2|-|TRBJ2-2
CASSVGLATGGELFF
TGTGCCAGCAGCGTTGGACTAGCTACCGGCGGGGAGCTGTTTTTT
>TRBV7-2|TRBD1|-|TRBJ2-5
CASSFYRDRGETQYF
TGTGCCAGCAGCTTTTACCGGGACAGGGGAGAGACCCAGTACTTC
>TRBV7-9|-|-|TRBJ2-3
CASSLYFSRGTDTQYF
TGTGCCAGCAGCTTATATTTCAGTCGGGGGACAGATACGCAGTATTTT
>TRBV28|-|-|TRBJ2-1
CASSPPRGGNEQFF
TGTGCCAGCAGTCCACCACGGGGTGGTAATGAGCAGTTCTTC
>TRBV5-1|TRBD2|-|TRBJ2-7
CASSFSSGTYEQYF
TGCGCCAGCAGCTTCTCTAGCGGAACCTACGAGCAGTACTTC
>TRBV27|-|-|TRBJ2-5
CASSRRGDCETQYF
TGTGCCAGCAGTAGGAGGGGAGATTGTGAGACCCAGTACTTC
>TRBV9|-|-|TRBJ1-1
CASSVGLGNTEAFF
TGTGCCAGCAGCGTAGGACTAGGGAACACTGAAGCTTTCTTT
>TRBV5-1|-|-|TRBJ1-1
CASSLGRGTITEAFF
TGCGCCAGCAGCTTGGGGCGGGGCACGATCACTGAAGCTTTCTTT
>TRBV25-1|TRBD1|-|TRBJ1-6
CASSDGQESPLHF
TGTGCCAGCAGTGACGGACAGGAGTCACCCCTCCACTTT